This T cell receptor beta chain was recovered during a study of T cells after yellow fever vaccination. TCRdb fed the 5' RACE reads into MiXCR, producing one record per CDR3 protein. The table has under 400,000 distinct CDR3 sequences, around 12% seen once. This CDR3 spans 14 amino acids. CDR1 and CDR2 (germline): MNHEY, SVGEGT. Trimming shortened V by 0 bases and J by 3 bases, and 9 bases separated the two germline ends. This clonotype was seen more than once but under ten times. This material consisted of CD4+ T cells sorted from PBMCs, taken 15 days after the yellow fever booster vaccination. V and J are TRBV6-2 or TRBV6-3 and TRBJ2-7; TRBD1 might be the D (6 bases). The clonotype comes from a man between 18 and 35 years old who received the YFV17D yellow fever vaccine. The CDR3 is CASSYSRGNYEQYF. CDR3 sequence (DNA): TGTGCCAGCAGTTACTCAAGGGGGAACTACGAGCAGTACTTC.